This T cell receptor beta chain was sequenced for a study of graft-versus-host responses after intestinal transplantation. Study-level information: Isolated intestinal, liver-intestinal, or multivisceral transplants had been given to the recipients. Every recipient underwent anti-thymocyte globulin induction, then tacrolimus and steroids for three to four years.

On this clone: Its matching antigen is unknown.

Germline CDR1 is MRHNA and CDR2 is SNTAGT. V was cut by 2 bases and J by 4 bases, with 5 bases left in between. This CDR3 is 13 amino acids long. The protocol was immunoSEQ multiplex PCR, while the TCRdb copy is restricted to in-frame clones and leaves out a portion. The sample yields 41,000 or so clones, around 96% seen once. General study findings and limits: The authors found GvH clones in recipient marrow, some appearing first in ileum or blood. Declines in HvG clones occurring early post-transplant were associated with peak circulating GvH clone levels.

The chain combines TRBV6-4 with TRBJ2-2; tentatively, D is TRBD1 or TRBD2 (5 bases each). This TCR derives from a human donor who was the organ donor for an intestinal transplant. The sample here was unstimulated CD8+ T cells sorted from spleen or lymph node cells, taken before transplant. The CDR3 is CASSDGGTGELFF. The CDR3 nucleotides are TGTGCCAGCAGTGACGGGGGCACCGGGGAGCTGTTTTTT.